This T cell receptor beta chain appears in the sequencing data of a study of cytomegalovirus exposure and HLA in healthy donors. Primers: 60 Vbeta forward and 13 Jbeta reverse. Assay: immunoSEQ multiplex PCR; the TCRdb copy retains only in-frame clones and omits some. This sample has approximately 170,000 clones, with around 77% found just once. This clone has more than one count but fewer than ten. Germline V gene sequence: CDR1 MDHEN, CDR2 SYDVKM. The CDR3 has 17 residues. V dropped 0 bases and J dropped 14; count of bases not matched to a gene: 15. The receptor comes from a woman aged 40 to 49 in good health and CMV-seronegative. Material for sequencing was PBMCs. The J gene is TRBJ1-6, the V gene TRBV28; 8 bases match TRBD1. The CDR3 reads CASSLWDRVSQGATLHF. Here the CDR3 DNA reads TGTGCCAGCAGTTTATGGGACAGGGTGTCCCAGGGTGCCACCCTCCACTTT.